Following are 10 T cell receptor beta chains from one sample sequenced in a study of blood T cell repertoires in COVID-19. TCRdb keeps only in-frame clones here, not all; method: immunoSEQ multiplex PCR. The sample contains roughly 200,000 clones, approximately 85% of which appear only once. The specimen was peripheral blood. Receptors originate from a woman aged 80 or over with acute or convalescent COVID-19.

The chain's CDR3 is CASSYSPLTGNTIYF. The CDR3 coding sequence is TGTGCCAGCAGTTACTCGCCTCTAACCGGAAACACCATATATTTT. The chain has TRBV6-5 and TRBJ1-3; no definite D call. CDR1 and CDR2 (germline): MNHEY, SVGAGI. Trimming left V 0 bases short and J 4 bases short, with 10 bases between. CDR3 length: 15 amino acids.

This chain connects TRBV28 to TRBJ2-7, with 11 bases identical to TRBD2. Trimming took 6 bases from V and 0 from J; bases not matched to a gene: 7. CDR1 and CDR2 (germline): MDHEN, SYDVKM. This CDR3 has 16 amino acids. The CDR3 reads CASRVGLAASSYEQYF. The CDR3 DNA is TGTGCCAGCAGGGTGGGACTAGCGGCAAGCTCCTACGAGCAGTACTTC. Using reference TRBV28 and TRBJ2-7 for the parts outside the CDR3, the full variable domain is DVKVTQSSRYLVKRTGEKVFLECVQDMDHENMFWYRQDPGLGLRLIYFSYDVKMKEKGDIPEGYSVSREKKERFSLILESASTNQTSMYLCASRVGLAASSYEQYFGPGTRLTVT.

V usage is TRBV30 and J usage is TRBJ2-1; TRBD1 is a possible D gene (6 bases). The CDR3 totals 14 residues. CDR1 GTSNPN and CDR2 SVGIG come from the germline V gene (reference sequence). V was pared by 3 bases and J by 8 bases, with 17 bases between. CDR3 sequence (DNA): TGTGCCTGGAGACAACAGGGAATTTATTATGAGCAGTTCTTC. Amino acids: CAWRQQGIYYEQFF.

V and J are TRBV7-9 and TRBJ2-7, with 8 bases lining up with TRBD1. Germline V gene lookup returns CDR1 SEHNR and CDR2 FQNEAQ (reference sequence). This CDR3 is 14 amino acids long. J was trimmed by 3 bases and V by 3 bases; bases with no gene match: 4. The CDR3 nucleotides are TGTGCCAGCAGCTTCGGGACAGGATTCTACGAGCAGTACTTC. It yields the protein CASSFGTGFYEQYF.

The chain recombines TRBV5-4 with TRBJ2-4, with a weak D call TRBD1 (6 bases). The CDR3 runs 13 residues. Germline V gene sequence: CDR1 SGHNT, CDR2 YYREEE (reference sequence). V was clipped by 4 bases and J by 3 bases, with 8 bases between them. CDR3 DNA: TGTGCCAGCAGCCACAGGGACAAAAACATTCAGTACTTC. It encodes CASSHRDKNIQYF.

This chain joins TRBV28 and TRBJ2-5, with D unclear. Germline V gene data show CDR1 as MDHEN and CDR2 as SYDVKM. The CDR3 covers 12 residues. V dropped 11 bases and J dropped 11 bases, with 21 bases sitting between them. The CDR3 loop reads CAAASTGISQYF. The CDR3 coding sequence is TGTGCCGCCGCTTCCACTGGTATCTCACAGTACTTC.

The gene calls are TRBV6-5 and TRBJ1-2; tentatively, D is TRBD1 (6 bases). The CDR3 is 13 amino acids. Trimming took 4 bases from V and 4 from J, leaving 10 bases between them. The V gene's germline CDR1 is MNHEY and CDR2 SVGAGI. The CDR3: CASSFGQFYGYTF. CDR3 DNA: TGTGCCAGCAGTTTCGGACAGTTCTATGGCTACACCTTC.

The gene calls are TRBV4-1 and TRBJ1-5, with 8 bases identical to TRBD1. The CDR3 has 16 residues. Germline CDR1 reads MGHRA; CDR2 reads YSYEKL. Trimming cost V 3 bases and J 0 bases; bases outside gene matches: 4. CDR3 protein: CASSQDRVYSNQPQHF. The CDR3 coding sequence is TGCGCCAGCAGCCAGGACAGGGTTTATAGCAATCAGCCCCAGCATTTT.

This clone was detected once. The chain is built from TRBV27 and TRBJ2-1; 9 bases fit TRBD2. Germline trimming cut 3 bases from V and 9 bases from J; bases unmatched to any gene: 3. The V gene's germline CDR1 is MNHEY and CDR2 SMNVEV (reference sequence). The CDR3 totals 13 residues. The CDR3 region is CASSLTLAGEQFF. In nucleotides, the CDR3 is TGTGCCAGCAGTTTGACACTAGCGGGTGAGCAGTTCTTC.

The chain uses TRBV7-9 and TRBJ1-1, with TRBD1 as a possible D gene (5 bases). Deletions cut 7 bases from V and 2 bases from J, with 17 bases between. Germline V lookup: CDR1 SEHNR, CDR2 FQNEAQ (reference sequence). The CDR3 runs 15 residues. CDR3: CASTRLGGENTEAFF. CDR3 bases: TGTGCCAGCACCCGTTTGGGAGGGGAAAACACTGAAGCTTTCTTT. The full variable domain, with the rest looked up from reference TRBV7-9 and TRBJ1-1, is DTGVSQNPRHKITKRGQNVTFRCDPISEHNRLYWYRQTLGQGPEFLTYFQNEAQLEKSRLLSDRFSAERPKGSFSTLEIQRTEQGDSAMYLCASTRLGGENTEAFFGQGTRLTVV.